The 10 T cell receptor beta chains presented below share a single source sample, sequenced in a study of CD8 T cells in ankylosing spondylitis. Study results and limitations: Apparently characteristic of ankylosing spondylitis blood was a TCR beta motif (about eight highly homologous variants).

No antigen has been assigned to these receptors. TCRdb called the 5' RACE reads again in MiXCR, with one record for every CDR3 protein. The table lists about 340,000 distinct CDR3 sequences, less than 9.5% of them singletons. The sequenced sample was blood, either unsorted or a sorted T cell fraction (not recorded which). The receptors were sampled from a male donor with ankylosing spondylitis.

This clonotype was picked up a small number of times. V gene TRBV9 combines with J gene TRBJ2-3, with TRBD2 identical over 11 bases. The CDR3 is made up of 16 amino acids. V lost 0 bases to trimming and J lost 4 bases; unmatched junction nucleotides: 4. Germline CDR1 SGDLS, CDR2 YYNGEE. The CDR3 here is CASSVDLAGGSDTQYF. In nucleotides, the CDR3 is TGTGCCAGCAGCGTAGATCTAGCGGGGGGCTCAGATACGCAGTATTTT.

This clonotype was observed a few times. The chain couples TRBV24-1 to TRBJ2-5; maybe TRBD1 (6 bases). This CDR3 has 13 amino acids. Germline CDR1 KGHDR, CDR2 SFDVKD. V was clipped by 3 bases and J by 5 bases, with 9 bases between them. This CDR3 is CATSDGGSETQYF. The CDR3 region has the DNA TGTGCCACCAGTGATGGGGGCTCCGAGACCCAGTACTTC.

This clonotype showed up many times. The V and J genes are TRBV18 and TRBJ1-1; 8 bases align to TRBD1. Germline values: CDR1 KGHSH, CDR2 LQKENI. The CDR3 is 14 residues long. The V gene end was trimmed by 6 bases and the J gene end by 1 base; junction bases not matched to a gene: 4. CDR3 nucleotide sequence: TGTGCCAGCTCTTACGGACAGGGGAACACTGAAGCTTTCTTT. Protein: CASSYGQGNTEAFF. Together with reference TRBV18 and TRBJ1-1, the CDR3 gives the full variable domain: NAGVMQNPRHLVRRRGQEARLRCSPMKGHSHVYWYRQLPEEGLKFMVYLQKENIIDESGMPKERFSAEFPKEGPSILRIQQVVRGDSAAYFCASSYGQGNTEAFFGQGTRLTVV.

The DNA for the CDR3 is TGTGCCAGCAGTAATAGCGGGAGGGCCTCCGAGCAGTACTTC. As protein: CASSNSGRASEQYF. This chain uses TRBV12-3 or TRBV12-4 with TRBJ2-7; 11 positions match TRBD2. The V segment lost 5 bases and the J segment 6 bases; nucleotides outside the gene matches: 6. CDR3 length: 14 residues.

There are a few counts of this clonotype. The CDR3 DNA reads TGTGCCAGTAGTTCTCCCCGGGCAGATACGCAGTATTTT. Its protein product is CASSSPRADTQYF. The chain couples TRBV19 to TRBJ2-3, with unresolved D. CDR3 length: 13 residues. Germline CDR1 reads LNHDA; CDR2 reads SQIVND (reference sequence). The V end lost 5 bases, the J end lost 4 bases, and 10 bases lay between the germline ends. Drawing the rest from reference TRBV19 and TRBJ2-3, the complete variable domain is DGGITQSPKYLFRKEGQNVTLSCEQNLNHDAMYWYRQDPGQGLRLIYYSQIVNDFQKGDIAEGYSVSREKKESFPLTVTSAQKNPTAFYLCASSSPRADTQYFGPGTRLTVL.

This clonotype was observed at least ten times. V gene TRBV20-1 combines with J gene TRBJ2-2; 8 bases map to TRBD2. V gave up 0 bases and J gave up 5 bases; unmatched junction bases: 5. Germline loops: CDR1 DFQATT, CDR2 SNEGSKA (reference sequence). This CDR3 region has 15 residues. The CDR3 DNA reads as TGCAGTGCTAGAGATCAGCGGGAGAGGACCGGGGAGCTGTTTTTT. Protein product: CSARDQRERTGELFF.

The V and J genes are TRBV2 and TRBJ2-5; TRBD2 matches 7 bases. The CDR3 is made up of 15 amino acids. CDR1 and CDR2 (germline): SNHLY, FYNNEI. V was clipped by 1 base and J by 1 base; unmatched bases: 3. CDR3 DNA sequence: TGTGCCAGCAGTGAAGGCGGGAGTGGCCAAGAGACCCAGTACTTC. It translates to CASSEGGSGQETQYF.

This clonotype was seen only a few times. The junction and the germline gene differ at one end; a read error may be behind it. The chain is built from TRBV20-1 and TRBJ1-1; 7 nucleotides match TRBD1. The CDR3 has 14 amino acids. Germline V gene sequence: CDR1 DFQATT, CDR2 SNEGSKA (reference sequence). CDR3 DNA sequence: TGCAGTGCTATTCCCGGGACAGTCAGGTCTGAAGCTATCTTT. This gives the protein CSAIPGTVRSEAIF.

This sequence joins TRBV20-1 and TRBJ2-1, with TRBD2 as a possible D gene (5 bases). Trimming took 4 bases from V and 7 from J, leaving 11 bases between them. This CDR3 is built from 12 residues. Germline loops: CDR1 DFQATT, CDR2 SNEGSKA (reference sequence). The CDR3 here is CSATSRGNEQFF. In DNA, the CDR3 is TGCAGTGCTACCAGCCGGGGTAATGAGCAGTTCTTC.

The CDR3 DNA is TGTGCCAGCAGCTCCCGATCAGCCTTGAACACTGAAGCTTTCTTT. Translation: CASSSRSALNTEAFF. The rearrangement links TRBV9 to TRBJ1-1; D remains unclear. The germline V gene encodes CDR1 SGDLS and CDR2 YYNGEE. Trimming stripped 4 bases from V and 0 bases from J, with 13 bases between. The CDR3 sequence is 15 residues long.